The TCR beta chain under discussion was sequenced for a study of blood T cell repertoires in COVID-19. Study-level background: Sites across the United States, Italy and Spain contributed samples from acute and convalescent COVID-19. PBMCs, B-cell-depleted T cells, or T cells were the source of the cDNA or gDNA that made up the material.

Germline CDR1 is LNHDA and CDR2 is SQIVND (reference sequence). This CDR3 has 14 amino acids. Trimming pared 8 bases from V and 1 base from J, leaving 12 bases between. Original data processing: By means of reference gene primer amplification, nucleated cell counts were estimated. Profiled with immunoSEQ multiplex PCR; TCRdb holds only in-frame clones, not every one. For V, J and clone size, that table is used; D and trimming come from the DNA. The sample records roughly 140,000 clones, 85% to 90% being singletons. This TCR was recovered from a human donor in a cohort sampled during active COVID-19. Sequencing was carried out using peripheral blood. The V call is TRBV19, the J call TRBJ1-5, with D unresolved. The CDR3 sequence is CASCREVSNQPQHF. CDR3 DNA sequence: TGTGCCAGTTGCCGGGAGGTCAGCAATCAGCCCCAGCATTTT.